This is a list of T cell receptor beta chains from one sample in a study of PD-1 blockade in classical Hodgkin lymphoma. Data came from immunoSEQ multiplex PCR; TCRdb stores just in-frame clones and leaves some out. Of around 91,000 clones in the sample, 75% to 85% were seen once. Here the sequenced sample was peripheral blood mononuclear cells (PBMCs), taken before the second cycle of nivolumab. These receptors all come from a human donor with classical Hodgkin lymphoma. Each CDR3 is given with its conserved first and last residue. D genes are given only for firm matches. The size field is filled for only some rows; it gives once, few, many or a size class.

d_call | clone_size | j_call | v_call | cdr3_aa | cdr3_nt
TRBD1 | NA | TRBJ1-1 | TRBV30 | CAWRGQGNTEAFF | TGTGCCTGGAGGGGACAGGGGAACACTGAAGCTTTCTTT
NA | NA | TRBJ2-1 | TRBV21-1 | CASRFIQRDEQFF | TGTGCCAGCAGGTTTATCCAAAGGGATGAGCAGTTCTTC
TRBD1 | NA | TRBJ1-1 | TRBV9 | CASSPGQGSEAFF | TGTGCCAGCAGCCCGGGACAGGGATCGGAAGCTTTCTTT
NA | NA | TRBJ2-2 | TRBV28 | CASSRRAGMAGELFF | TGTGCCAGCAGTCGAAGGGCCGGAATGGCCGGGGAGCTGTTTTTT
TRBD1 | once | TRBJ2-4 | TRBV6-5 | CASSYHPRTGSWHF | TGTGCCAGCAGTTACCACCCAAGGACAGGAAGTTGGCACTTC
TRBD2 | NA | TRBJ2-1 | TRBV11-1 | CASGSRLAGSNEQFF | TGTGCCAGCGGATCCCGACTAGCGGGGTCCAATGAGCAGTTCTTC
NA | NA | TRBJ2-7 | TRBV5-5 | CASSLVAQTYEQYF | TGTGCCAGCAGCTTAGTTGCGCAAACCTACGAGCAGTACTTC
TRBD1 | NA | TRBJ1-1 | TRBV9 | CASSPLDRTWSEAFF | TGTGCCAGCAGCCCGCTGGACAGGACCTGGAGTGAAGCTTTCTTT
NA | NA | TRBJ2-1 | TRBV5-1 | CASSPGWGLYNEQFF | TGCGCCAGCAGCCCTGGTTGGGGCCTCTACAATGAGCAGTTCTTC
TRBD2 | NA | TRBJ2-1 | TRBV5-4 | CASSRGLADSYNEQFF | TGTGCCAGCAGCCGCGGACTAGCGGACTCCTACAATGAGCAGTTCTTC
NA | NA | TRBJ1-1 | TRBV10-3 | CAISEKGGTNTEAFF | TGTGCCATCAGTGAAAAAGGGGGTACGAACACTGAAGCTTTCTTT
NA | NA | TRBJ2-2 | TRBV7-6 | CASSSLDSYTGELFF | TGTGCCAGCAGCTCCCTTGACAGCTACACCGGGGAGCTGTTTTTT
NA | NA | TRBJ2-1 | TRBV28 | CASSLRRVPYNEQFF | TGTGCCAGCAGTTTAAGAAGGGTACCCTACAATGAGCAGTTCTTC
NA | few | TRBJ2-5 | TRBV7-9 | CASSLSEGIRETQYF | TGTGCCAGCAGCTTGAGTGAGGGGATTAGGGAGACCCAGTACTTC
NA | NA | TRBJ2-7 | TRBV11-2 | CASSLDPNYEQYF | TGTGCCAGCAGCTTGGACCCTAATTACGAGCAGTACTTC
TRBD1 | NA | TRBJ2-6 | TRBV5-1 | CATTTGSGANVLTF | TGCGCCACCACGACAGGGTCTGGGGCCAACGTCCTGACTTTC
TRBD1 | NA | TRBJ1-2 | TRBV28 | CASSLTVRDRGRNYGYTF | TGTGCCAGCAGTTTAACCGTCCGGGACAGGGGGCGGAACTATGGCTACACCTTC
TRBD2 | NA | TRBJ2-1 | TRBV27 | CASRRDYTYNEQFF | TGTGCCAGCAGGCGGGACTATACCTACAATGAGCAGTTCTTC
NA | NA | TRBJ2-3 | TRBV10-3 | CAISEETDTQYF | TGTGCCATCAGTGAGGAGACAGATACGCAGTATTTT